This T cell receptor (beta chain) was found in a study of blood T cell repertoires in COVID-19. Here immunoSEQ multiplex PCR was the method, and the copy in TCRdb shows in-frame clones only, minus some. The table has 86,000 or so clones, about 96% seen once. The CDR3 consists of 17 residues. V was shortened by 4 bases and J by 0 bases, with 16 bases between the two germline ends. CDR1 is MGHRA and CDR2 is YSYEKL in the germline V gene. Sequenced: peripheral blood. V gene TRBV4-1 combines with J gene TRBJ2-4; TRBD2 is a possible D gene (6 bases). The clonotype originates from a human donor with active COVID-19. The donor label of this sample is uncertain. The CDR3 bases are TGCGCCAGCAGCCGCGTCCCGGGGGTAATAGCCAAAAACATTCAGTACTTC. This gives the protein CASSRVPGVIAKNIQYF.